Each of the 26 T cell receptor beta chains below was sequenced from the same sample in a study of T cells in Graves' hyperthyroidism and ophthalmopathy. Amplification yielded TCR beta CDR3 regions, with RNA transcripts as the source. The primer set for the first-round RT-PCR of the TCR CDR3 was HTBI. TCRdb passed the multiplex PCR reads through MiXCR, listing each CDR3 protein once. The data hold approximately 600,000 distinct CDR3 sequences, with about 15% observed a single time. The sequencing sample was made of blood. All receptors come from a woman between 40 and 55 years old with Graves' ophthalmopathy.

The chain employs TRBV18 and TRBJ1-1; D gene ambiguous. The CDR3 has 15 residues. The germline V gene encodes CDR1 KGHSH and CDR2 LQKENI. V lost 1 base to trimming and J lost 0 bases, with 9 bases between them. In DNA form, the CDR3 reads TGTGCCAGCTCACCACAACGGATCATGAACACTGAAGCTTTCTTT. It encodes CASSPQRIMNTEAFF.

The chain recombines TRBV7-2 with TRBJ2-7; 12 positions match TRBD2. Trimming removed 5 bases from V and 3 bases from J; junction bases left unmatched: 5. From germline, CDR1 is SGHTA and CDR2 FQGNSA. The CDR3 is 15 amino acids. CDR3 DNA: TGTGCCAGCAGCATGACTAGCGGGAGAATCTACGAGCAGTACTTC. This translates into CASSMTSGRIYEQYF.

This clonotype was detected only a few times. The chain links TRBV28 to TRBJ1-5; 7 bases fit TRBD1. The CDR3 extends over 16 amino acids. With V trimmed by 1 base and J by 5 bases, 8 bases remained unmatched. The germline gives CDR1 MDHEN, CDR2 SYDVKM. The CDR3 DNA reads TGTGCCAGCAGTTTATCCCCGGGACAGAGCCATCAGCCCCAGCATTTT. Residues: CASSLSPGQSHQPQHF.

This clonotype appeared many times. The chain carries TRBV29-1 and TRBJ2-7, with TRBD1 matching 9 bases. The V segment lost 3 bases and the J segment 1 base; nucleotides outside the gene matches: 1. The CDR3 covers 13 residues. Looked up from germline, CDR1 is SQVTM and CDR2 is ANQGSEA. The CDR3 reads CSVDGTGSYEQYF. CDR3 bases: TGCAGCGTTGACGGGACAGGGTCCTACGAGCAGTACTTC.

A word on this clonotype: A much bigger clone sits one base away, suggesting this may be a read error. The V call is TRBV6-1, the J call TRBJ2-5, with D unclear. Germline CDR1 reads MNHNS; CDR2 reads SASEGT. The CDR3 extends over 14 amino acids. The CDR3 here is CANSESGQRETQYF. In DNA form, the CDR3 reads TGTGCCAACAGTGAATCGGGTCAAAGAGAGACCCAGTACTTC.

The chain couples TRBV11-2 to TRBJ1-6, with unresolved D. Trimming stripped 3 bases from V and 10 bases from J, with 13 bases between. The CDR3 is 14 amino acids. CDR1 is SGHAT, CDR2 FQNNGV, per germline. The CDR3 DNA reads TGTGCCAGCAGCTTTCGGCAAGGAACATCACCCCTCCACTTT. It codes for CASSFRQGTSPLHF. Combining the CDR3 with reference TRBV11-2 and TRBJ1-6 gives the whole variable domain EAGVAQSPRYKIIEKRQSVAFWCNPISGHATLYWYQQILGQGPKLLIQFQNNGVVDDSQLPKDRFSAERLKGVDSTLKIQPAKLEDSAVYLCASSFRQGTSPLHFGNGTRLTVT.

This clonotype was seen at least ten times. This chain uses TRBV28 with TRBJ2-5, with D unclear. This CDR3 region has 11 residues. Trimming left V 2 bases short and J 9 bases short, with 7 bases between. Germline CDR1 MDHEN, CDR2 SYDVKM. The CDR3 region has the DNA TGTGCCAGCAGTTTAAAGCTAGCCCAGTACTTC. Its translation: CASSLKLAQYF.

As regards this clonotype: This sequence may be a read error, since a much larger clone differs from it by one base. The chain employs TRBV7-9 and TRBJ1-2; 11 bases fit TRBD1. This CDR3 is built from 14 residues. J lost 4 bases, V lost 5 bases, and 3 bases had no gene match. The V gene's germline CDR1 is SEHNR and CDR2 FQNEAQ (reference sequence). The CDR3 DNA follows: TGTGCCAGCAGCACCGGGACAGGGGGCTATGGCTACACCTTC. This sequence encodes CASSTGTGGYGYTF.

There are a few counts of this clonotype. The V call is TRBV9, the J call TRBJ2-2; D remains ambiguous. The ends were cut back, 0 bases at V and 3 bases at J, with 3 bases in the middle. There are 13 residues in the CDR3. Looked up from germline, CDR1 is SGDLS and CDR2 is YYNGEE. CDR3 DNA: TGTGCCAGCAGCGTAGTGTACACCGGGGAGCTGTTTTTT. Encoded protein: CASSVVYTGELFF.

This clonotype was detected only a few times. The V gene is TRBV9, the J gene TRBJ1-1; D may be TRBD1 (6 bases). Germline CDR1 is SGDLS and CDR2 is YYNGEE. The CDR3 consists of 14 residues. Between the trimmed V and J ends, which lost 4 bases and 7 bases, there was a span of 17 bases. The CDR3 loop reads CASSPWTEGGEAFF. DNA for the CDR3: TGTGCCAGCAGCCCCTGGACAGAAGGAGGTGAAGCTTTCTTT.

The chain is built from TRBV6-2 or TRBV6-3 and TRBJ2-7, with TRBD2 matching 10 bases. Germline loops: CDR1 MNHEY, CDR2 SVGEGT. The V and J ends lost 0 bases and 6 bases, in that order; junction bases with no gene match: 11. The CDR3 spans 17 residues. The CDR3 DNA is TGTGCCAGCAGTTACTCGAAGAGGACTAGCGGACCCTGCGAGCAGTACTTC. Translation: CASSYSKRTSGPCEQYF.

The sample holds many counts of this clonotype. The rearrangement joins TRBV2 to TRBJ2-7, with D perhaps TRBD1 (6 bases). The CDR3 loop spans 14 amino acids. Germline V gives CDR1 SNHLY, CDR2 FYNNEI. Deletions cut 2 bases from V and 1 base from J, with 9 bases between. CDR3 protein: CASSETTGSYEQYF. The CDR3 nucleotides are TGTGCCAGCAGTGAAACCACAGGGTCCTACGAGCAGTACTTC. The full variable domain, rest sourced from reference TRBV2 and TRBJ2-7, is EPEVTQTPSHQVTQMGQEVILRCVPISNHLYFYWYRQILGQKVEFLVSFYNNEISEKSEIFDDQFSVERPDGSNFTLKIRSTKLEDSAMYFCASSETTGSYEQYFGPGTRLTVT.

This rearrangement joins TRBV12-3 or TRBV12-4 to TRBJ2-5; 12 bases are a match to TRBD2. J was trimmed by 5 bases and V by 7 bases; bases with no gene match: 11. CDR3 length equals 16 residues. The DNA for the CDR3 is TGTGCCAGCATAGGGACTCTAGCGGGGGGGAGCGAGACCCAGTACTTC. Residues: CASIGTLAGGSETQYF.

This chain uses TRBV6-1 with TRBJ2-7; tentative D call: TRBD1 (5 bases). Trimming left V 2 bases short and J 3 bases short, with 11 bases between. The CDR3 consists of 14 residues. Germline V gene data show CDR1 as MNHNS and CDR2 as SASEGT. CDR3: CASSELRQNYEQYF. The CDR3 region has the DNA TGTGCCAGCAGTGAATTAAGACAGAACTACGAGCAGTACTTC.

This chain uses TRBV11-2 with TRBJ1-2; 9 nucleotides match TRBD1. Losses at the gene ends were 5 bases for V and 8 bases for J; bases not matched to a gene: 9. The CDR3 is 14 residues long. Germline assignment: CDR1 SGHAT and CDR2 FQNNGV. Written as DNA, the CDR3 is TGTGCCAGCAGCCTCCCCCGGGACAGGGTCGGCTACACCTTC. It codes for CASSLPRDRVGYTF.

This clonotype was recorded at least ten times. The V call is TRBV20-1, the J call TRBJ2-7, with no clear D. The CDR3 sequence is 12 residues long. V lost 5 bases and J lost 5, with 13 bases in between. The V gene's germline CDR1 is DFQATT and CDR2 SNEGSKA (reference sequence). The CDR3 DNA follows: TGCAGTGCTTCCCCTTTACTGAACGAGCAGTACTTC. Translation gives CSASPLLNEQYF.

This rearrangement joins TRBV5-6 to TRBJ2-2; D is possibly TRBD2 (5 bases). V gave up 2 bases and J gave up 6 bases, with 11 bases separating them. The CDR3 totals 14 residues. The germline CDR1 and CDR2 sequences are SGHDT and YYEEEE. This CDR3 reads CASSFWESAGELFF. CDR3 in DNA: TGTGCCAGCAGCTTCTGGGAGTCCGCCGGGGAGCTGTTTTTT.

This clonotype was seen ten or more times. The V call is TRBV12-3 or TRBV12-4, the J call TRBJ2-7; 9 bases are shared with TRBD1. This CDR3 has 14 amino acids. With V trimmed by 4 bases and J by 6 bases, 7 bases remained unmatched. CDR3 sequence reads: CASSSGGQGSEQYF. The CDR3 bases are TGTGCCAGCAGTTCGGGGGGACAGGGATCCGAGCAGTACTTC.

At least ten counts were recorded for this clonotype. The rearrangement uses TRBV12-3 or TRBV12-4 and TRBJ2-5; 7 bases align to TRBD1. This CDR3 has 15 amino acids. The junction had 6 bases not matched to a gene; V was cut back by 0 bases and J by 5 bases. The CDR3 is CASSLAGGKGETQYF. The CDR3 nucleotides are TGTGCCAGCAGTTTAGCAGGGGGCAAAGGGGAGACCCAGTACTTC.

This clonotype has ten or more counts. The chain is built from TRBV27 and TRBJ2-2; unclear D gene. Between the trimmed V and J ends, which lost 3 bases and 0 bases, there was a span of 8 bases. CDR1 MNHEY and CDR2 SMNVEV come from the germline V gene (reference sequence). This CDR3 contains 15 residues. The CDR3, as DNA: TGTGCCAGCAGTTTTGGTCGGGCGAACACCGGGGAGCTGTTTTTT. Protein product: CASSFGRANTGELFF.

This clonotype was seen ten or more times. The chain combines TRBV7-6 with TRBJ1-1; TRBD1 matches at 9 bases. The length of the CDR3 is 15 residues. The germline V gene has CDR1 SGHVS and CDR2 FNYEAQ. V trimming: 3 bases; J trimming: 4 bases; junction bases outside the gene matches: 6. CDR3 sequence reads: CASSLGQGRGTEAFF. Written as DNA, the CDR3 is TGTGCCAGCAGCTTGGGACAGGGTAGAGGCACTGAAGCTTTCTTT. Full variable domain (remainder filled in from reference TRBV7-6 and TRBJ1-1): GAGVSQSPRYKVTKRGQDVALRCDPISGHVSLYWYRQALGQGPEFLTYFNYEAQQDKSGLPNDRFSAERPEGSISTLTIQRTEQRDSAMYRCASSLGQGRGTEAFFGQGTRLTVV.

At least ten counts were recorded for this clonotype. The chain has TRBV4-3 and TRBJ2-7, with 10 bases matching TRBD2. Unmatched junction bases numbered 7, after V lost 0 bases and J lost 2 bases. CDR3 length equals 17 residues. CDR1 and CDR2 (germline): LGHNA, YSLEER. The CDR3 sequence: CASSQDTGLAITYEQYF. The CDR3 DNA follows: TGCGCCAGCAGCCAAGATACGGGACTAGCGATAACCTACGAGCAGTACTTC.

This clonotype was picked up many times. The chain joins TRBV28 to TRBJ1-3; no clear D. CDR3 length: 12 amino acids. Germline V gene sequence: CDR1 MDHEN, CDR2 SYDVKM. The V end was cut by 3 bases, the J end by 8 bases, with 8 bases between. CDR3: CASSFQEDTIYF. Written as DNA, the CDR3 is TGTGCCAGCAGTTTTCAGGAAGACACCATATATTTT.

This chain uses TRBV29-1 with TRBJ1-1, with D maybe TRBD1 (5 bases). Germline V gene lookup returns CDR1 SQVTM and CDR2 ANQGSEA. The CDR3 covers 15 residues. With 3 bases removed from V and 5 bases from J, the gap between germline ends came to 19 bases. CDR3 amino acids: CSVDLRGAGNTEAFF. The CDR3 nucleotides are TGCAGCGTTGATCTTCGGGGCGCGGGGAATACTGAAGCTTTCTTT.

In its sample, this clonotype was seen many times. The genes are TRBV20-1 and TRBJ2-7, with D unresolved. V dropped 1 base and J dropped 0 bases, with 13 bases sitting between them. This CDR3 comprises 15 residues. Germline V lookup: CDR1 DFQATT, CDR2 SNEGSKA (reference sequence). The CDR3: CSARVSPGISYEQYF. The CDR3 region has the DNA TGCAGTGCTAGAGTCTCCCCTGGCATCTCCTACGAGCAGTACTTC.

The rearrangement links TRBV6-2 or TRBV6-3 to TRBJ1-5; 9 nucleotides match TRBD1. The CDR3 sequence is 18 residues long. In germline, CDR1 is MNHEY, CDR2 SVGEGT. The V segment lost 2 bases and the J segment 7 bases; nucleotides outside the gene matches: 15. In DNA, the CDR3 is TGTGCCAGCAGTTACACGGTGGCCGGGACAGGGACGTGGCAGCCCCAGCATTTT. Protein sequence: CASSYTVAGTGTWQPQHF.